This T cell receptor beta chain was documented in a study of neurological immune-mediated disorders (dated by TCRdb to between 2018 and 2021). Regarding the study in general: Using UMI-based sequencing, the study compared peripheral blood TCR-beta repertoires from patients with HTLV-I-associated myelopathy (HAM/TSP), patients with multiple sclerosis, and healthy controls. Longitudinal samples, technical triplicates and paired sorted CD4+ and CD8+ T-cell subsets, alongside PBMC samples, were included among the roughly 98 TCR-beta libraries. The cohort included approximately 68 subjects: around 15 with HAM/TSP, about 34 with multiple sclerosis, and around 20 healthy controls. The study at large found these results: No identical CDR3 amino acid sequences were found to be shared among expanded clones across subjects, suggesting that TCR-beta repertoires were private in all groups. The highest TCR clonal expansion was observed in HAM/TSP patients, whereas the lowest was observed in MS patients, even when compared with healthy controls.

This clonotype was seen ten or more times. Its recognized antigen is unknown. Base qualities are missing; no much larger clone stands one base away. Sequences DFQATT (CDR1) and SNEGSKA (CDR2) are obtained from the germline V gene (reference sequence). Compared with germline, V lacks 4 bases and J lacks 4 bases; bases without a gene match: 12. Counted from cysteine to phenylalanine, this CDR3 has 15 amino acids. The sequence is cut down to CDR3 DNA, 45 bases in frame from base 1. cDNA was synthesized by template-switch 5'RACE using a primer carrying a 10-nucleotide random unique molecular identifier by which each TCR transcript was tagged. Every sequencing run covered 15-18 subjects and yielded more than 170 million TCR-beta sequences. Total RNA was extracted with the RNeasy kit. The KAPA Real-time Library Amplification kit was used to amplify TCR-beta VDJ regions with primers targeting the TCR constant region and the 5'RACE anchor. Sample indexes and Illumina adaptors were added in a first PCR, and a second PCR then increased library yield. The roughly 650 bp TCR product was size-selected on a 2% E-gel SizeSelection system after Ampure bead purification. Before pooling, library quality was checked on a Bioanalyzer, concentration was measured with Qubit, and libraries were quantified with the Kapa Library Quantification kit. An Illumina HiSeq 2500 was used to sequence the libraries paired-end at 2 x 150 bp. To increase sequence diversity, roughly 24-32% phiX was spiked into each library pool. On the study's bioinformatics: The quality-filtered reads were processed with the UMI-based MiGEC pipeline, whose error correction step removed more than 75% of the raw TCR sequences. VDJ genes were aligned to IMGT germline references, and clonotypes were defined by unique CDR3 amino acid sequence plus V-J genes. Clonal expansion, Shannon diversity and CDR3 relatedness were evaluated with VDJtools (CalcPairwiseDistances, ClusterSamples), while phylogenetic trees were built in CLCbio workbench. Clones with at least 8 unique UMIs were defined as expanded, with this threshold being based on coefficient-of-variation modelling across technical triplicates. TCRdb itself trimmed the public reads at Q25 with fastp, ran MiXCR and retained productive beta chains. Rows with a matching CDR3 protein are joined into one entry that keeps the most common DNA and genes. These V and J calls rely on TCRdb rather than the paper's analysis. Here the sample has tens of thousands of distinct CDR3 sequences; 12% to 15% occur a single time. The ten largest clones add up to approximately 7.5% of the sample.

Healthy controls were blood bank volunteers in Maryland, USA. For unsorted PBMC libraries, 2 million PBMCs were used after storage in RNAlater at -80 degrees C until RNA extraction. Peripheral blood underwent Ficoll-Hypaque density gradient centrifugation to isolate PBMCs, which were then cryopreserved in liquid nitrogen. The sequence is built from TRBV20-1 and TRBJ2-7; 8 central bases correspond to TRBD2. The sequencing input was PBMCs. The receptor was isolated from a woman aged 45-59 years in good health. The nucleotide sequence reads as follows: TGCAGTGCTATGTCAGGTGGCGGGAGGCTTTACGAGCAGTACTTC. This encodes CSAMSGGGRLYEQYF.